This T cell receptor beta chain was profiled in a study of OX40 agonist ivuxolimab in advanced cancers. With regard to the full study: The costimulatory receptor OX40 (CD134) was targeted by ivuxolimab, a fully human IgG2 agonistic monoclonal antibody. Of the roughly 52 dose-escalation patients, hepatocellular carcinoma was present in about 20, melanoma in approximately 15, renal cell carcinoma in 9 and head and neck cancer in 9. The paper covers the monotherapy dose-escalation part of the phase I ivuxolimab trial, which included N of about 50 patients. Partial responses occurred in three dose-escalation patients, of whom one had hepatocellular carcinoma and two had cutaneous melanoma. In the dose-escalation cohort, roughly 82% of patients were male, and the mean age was roughly 60 years with a range of about 20 to 79. Prior anti-PD-1, anti-PD-L1 or anti-CTLA-4 therapy was permitted, and checkpoint inhibitors had been received by roughly 40% of dose-escalation patients. Intravenous ivuxolimab was administered to patients every 2 weeks at six dose levels: 0.01, 0.1, 0.3, 1.5, 3 and 10 mg/kg. The purpose of peripheral TCRbeta sequencing was to test whether ivuxolimab changed TCR sequence diversity and led to clonal T-cell expansion. Findings and caveats that apply to the study as a whole: Antigen specificity was not determined for the clonally expanded peripheral T cells. At doses from 0.1 to 3.0 mg/kg, clonal expansion was seen in both CD4+ and CD8+ blood T cells between baseline and week 6. Partial responders in the 0.1-3.0 mg/kg groups had among the lowest normalized peripheral clonal expansion, especially among CD8+ T cells. After ivuxolimab, more expanded clones were found on average in CD8+ T cells than in CD4+ T cells. Low levels of normalized T-cell clonal expansion were also seen in some patients who did not respond.

A remark on this clone: Its antigen is still unknown. No much larger clone exists at a distance of one base, and base qualities are not known.

Patients with autoimmune disease history or receiving systemic immunosuppression were excluded from the trial. Peripheral blood for TCR sequencing was collected from all dose cohorts at baseline, on cycle 4 day 1, and on cycle 7 day 1. The samples were taken from a phase I, first-in-human, multicenter, open-label dose-escalation trial of ivuxolimab. Adults with locally advanced or metastatic melanoma, renal cell, hepatocellular, or head and neck squamous cell carcinoma were enrolled in the trial. CD4+ and CD8+ T cells were sorted separately from peripheral blood before TCR sequencing. Genomic DNA was isolated from the sorted cells so that the TCRbeta CDR3 region could be sequenced. The immunoSEQ Assay was used to sequence the TCRbeta CDR3 regions. TCRdb stores this immuneACCESS table with in-frame sequences only. Part of the clones is absent; in the studies checked, under half of the shortfall reflects unresolved V genes, and no reason is known for the rest. The table for this sample lists some 70,000 clones; 80% to 90% of them were counted only once. 0.75% of the sample belongs to the ten largest clones.

Looking up the germline V gene (reference sequence) yields CDR1 MNHEY and CDR2 SMNVEV. V gives up 2 bases and J gives up 4 bases, and the segment between their germline ends measures 11 bases. The cysteine opens and the phenylalanine closes a CDR3 of 15 amino acids. Only the CDR3 part of the read is kept: 45 bases, read in frame from the first base. The sequence came from an adult with an advanced solid tumor such as melanoma, head and neck, liver or kidney cancer. The sequences come from CD4+ or CD8+ T cells sorted from blood, collected in a trial of the OX40 agonist ivuxolimab. The V and J genes are TRBV27 and TRBJ1-4; perhaps TRBD1 is the D gene, with 5 bases matching. Read as DNA, the sequence is TGTGCCAGCAGTTTAGGGGGGGGAAATAATGAAAAACTGTTTTTT. Its protein product is CASSLGGGNNEKLFF.